This TCR beta chain was identified during a study of OX40 agonist ivuxolimab in advanced cancers. In the study overall: Ivuxolimab, which patients received intravenously every 2 weeks, was dosed at 0.01 to 10 mg/kg. People who had prior anti-PD-1, anti-PD-L1 or anti-CTLA-4 therapy could take part, and about 37% had some. Three patients, one with hepatocellular carcinoma and two with cutaneous melanoma, responded partially.

The CDR3 runs to 14 residues. Trimming shortened V by 6 bases and J by 4 bases, and 15 bases separated the two germline ends. The germline V gene has CDR1 MNHEY and CDR2 SVGAGI. The investigators sampled blood at baseline, at cycle 4 day 1, and at cycle 7 day 1. The assay was immunoSEQ multiplex PCR, and TCRdb's table has in-frame clones only and misses some. The table lists 72,000 or so clones, around 90% of them singletons. The sample consisted of CD4+ or CD8+ T cells sorted from blood, taken in a trial of the OX40 agonist ivuxolimab. This TCR came from an adult with an advanced solid tumor such as melanoma, head and neck, liver or kidney cancer. This sequence joins TRBV6-5 and TRBJ1-1; tentatively, D is TRBD1 (5 bases). The CDR3 DNA reads as TGTGCCAGCAGCCCAGGGTGGGGCACCACTGAAGCTTTCTTT. Protein sequence: CASSPGWGTTEAFF.